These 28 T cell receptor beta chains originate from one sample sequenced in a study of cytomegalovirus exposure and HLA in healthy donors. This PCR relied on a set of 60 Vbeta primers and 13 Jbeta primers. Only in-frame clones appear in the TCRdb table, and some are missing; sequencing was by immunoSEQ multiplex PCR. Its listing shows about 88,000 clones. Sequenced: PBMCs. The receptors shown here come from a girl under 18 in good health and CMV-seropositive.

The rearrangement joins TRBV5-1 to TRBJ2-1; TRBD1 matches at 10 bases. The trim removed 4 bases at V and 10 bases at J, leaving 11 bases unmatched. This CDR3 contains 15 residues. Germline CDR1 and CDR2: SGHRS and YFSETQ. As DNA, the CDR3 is TGCGCCAGCAGCCCAATTCCGGGACAGGGGTCCGAGCAGTTCTTC. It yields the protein CASSPIPGQGSEQFF.

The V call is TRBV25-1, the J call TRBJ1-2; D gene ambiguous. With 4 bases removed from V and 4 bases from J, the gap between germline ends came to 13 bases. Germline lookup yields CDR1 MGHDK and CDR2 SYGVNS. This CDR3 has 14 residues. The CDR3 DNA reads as TGTGCCAGCAGTGCGCGGGAGCGACGCTATGGCTACACCTTC. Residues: CASSARERRYGYTF.

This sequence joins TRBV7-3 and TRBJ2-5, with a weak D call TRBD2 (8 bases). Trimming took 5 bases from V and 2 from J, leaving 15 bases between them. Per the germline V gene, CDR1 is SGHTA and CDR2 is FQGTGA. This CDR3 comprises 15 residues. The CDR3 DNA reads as TGTGCCAGCAGCCCGGGAGGGGGCGGACAAGAGACCCAGTACTTC. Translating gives CASSPGGGGQETQYF.

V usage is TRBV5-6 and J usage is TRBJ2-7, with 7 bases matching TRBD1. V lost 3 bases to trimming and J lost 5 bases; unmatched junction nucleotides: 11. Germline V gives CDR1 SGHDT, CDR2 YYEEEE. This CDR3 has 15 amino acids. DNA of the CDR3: TGTGCCAGCAGCTGGGGACAGCGAATTCAGGACGAGCAGTACGTC. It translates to CASSWGQRIQDEQYV.

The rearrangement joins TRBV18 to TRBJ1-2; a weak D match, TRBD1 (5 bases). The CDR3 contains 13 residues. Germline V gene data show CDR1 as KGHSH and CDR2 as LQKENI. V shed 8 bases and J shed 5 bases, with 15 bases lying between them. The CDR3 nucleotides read TGTGCCAGCCGAAGGGACTCGGAGTATGGCTACACCTTC. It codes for CASRRDSEYGYTF.

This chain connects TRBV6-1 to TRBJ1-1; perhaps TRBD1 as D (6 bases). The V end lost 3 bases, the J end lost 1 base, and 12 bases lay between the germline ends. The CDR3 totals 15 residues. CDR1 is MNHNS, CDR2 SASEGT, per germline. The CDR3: CASSDPHRANTEAFF. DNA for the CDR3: TGTGCCAGCAGTGACCCCCACAGGGCGAACACTGAAGCTTTCTTT.

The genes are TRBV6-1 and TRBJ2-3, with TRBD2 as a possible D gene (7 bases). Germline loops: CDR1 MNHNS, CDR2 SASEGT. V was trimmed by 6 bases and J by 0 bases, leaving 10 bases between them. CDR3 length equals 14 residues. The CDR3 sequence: CASRGGPSTDTQYF. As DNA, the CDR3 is TGTGCCAGCAGGGGGGGGCCGAGCACAGATACGCAGTATTTT.

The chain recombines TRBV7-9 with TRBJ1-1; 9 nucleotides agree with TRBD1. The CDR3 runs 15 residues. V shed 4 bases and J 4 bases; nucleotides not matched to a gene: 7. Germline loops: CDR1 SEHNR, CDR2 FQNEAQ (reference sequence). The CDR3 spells CASSSSDRGSTEAFF. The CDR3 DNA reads TGTGCCAGCAGCTCGAGCGACAGGGGGAGCACTGAAGCTTTCTTT.

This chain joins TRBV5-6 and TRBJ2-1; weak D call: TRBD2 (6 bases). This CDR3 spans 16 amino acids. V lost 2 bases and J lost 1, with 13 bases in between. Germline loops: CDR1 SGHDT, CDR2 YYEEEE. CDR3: CASSFSRGASYNEQFF. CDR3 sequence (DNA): TGTGCCAGCAGCTTTTCGCGGGGAGCATCCTACAATGAGCAGTTCTTC.

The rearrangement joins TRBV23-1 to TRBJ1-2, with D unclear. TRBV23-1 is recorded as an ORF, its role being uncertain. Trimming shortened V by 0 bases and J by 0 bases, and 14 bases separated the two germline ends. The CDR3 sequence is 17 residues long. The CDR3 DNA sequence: TGCGCCAGCAGTCAATCGCTCCCCGGGAGAACTAACTATGGCTACACCTTC. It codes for CASSQSLPGRTNYGYTF.

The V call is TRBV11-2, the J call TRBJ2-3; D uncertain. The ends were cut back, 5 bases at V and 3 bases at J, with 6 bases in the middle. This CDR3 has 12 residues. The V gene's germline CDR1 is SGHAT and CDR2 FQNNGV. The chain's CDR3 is CASSLQTDTQYF. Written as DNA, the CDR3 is TGTGCCAGCAGCCTACAGACAGATACGCAGTATTTT.

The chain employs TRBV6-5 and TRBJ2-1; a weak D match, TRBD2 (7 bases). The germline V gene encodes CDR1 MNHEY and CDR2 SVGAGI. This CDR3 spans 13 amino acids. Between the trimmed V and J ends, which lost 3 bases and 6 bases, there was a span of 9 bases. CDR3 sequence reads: CASSYGGANEQFF. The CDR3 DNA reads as TGTGCCAGCAGTTATGGGGGGGCCAATGAGCAGTTCTTC.

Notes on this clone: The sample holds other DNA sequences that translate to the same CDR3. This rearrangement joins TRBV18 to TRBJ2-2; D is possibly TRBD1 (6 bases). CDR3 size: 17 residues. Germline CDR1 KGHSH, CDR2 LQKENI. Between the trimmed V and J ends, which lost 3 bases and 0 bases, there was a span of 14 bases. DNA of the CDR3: TGTGCCAGCTCACCCGGTCCAGGGGTAGCGAACACCGGGGAGCTGTTTTTT. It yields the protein CASSPGPGVANTGELFF.

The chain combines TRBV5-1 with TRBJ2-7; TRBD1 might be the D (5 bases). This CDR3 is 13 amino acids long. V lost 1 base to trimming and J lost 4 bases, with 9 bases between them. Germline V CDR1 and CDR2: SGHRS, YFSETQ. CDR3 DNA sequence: TGCGCCAGCAGCTTGCAGGGCGCGTACGAGCAGTACTTC. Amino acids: CASSLQGAYEQYF. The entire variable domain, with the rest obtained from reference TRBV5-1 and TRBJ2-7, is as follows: KAGVTQTPRYLIKTRGQQVTLSCSPISGHRSVSWYQQTPGQGLQFLFEYFSETQRNKGNFPGRFSGRQFSNSRSEMNVSTLELGDSALYLCASSLQGAYEQYFGPGTRLTVT.

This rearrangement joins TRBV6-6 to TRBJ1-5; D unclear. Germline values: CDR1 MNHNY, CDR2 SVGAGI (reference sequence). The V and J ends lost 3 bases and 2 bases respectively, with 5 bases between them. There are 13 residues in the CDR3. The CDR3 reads CASSYGGNQPQHF. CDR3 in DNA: TGTGCCAGCAGTTATGGAGGCAATCAGCCCCAGCATTTT.

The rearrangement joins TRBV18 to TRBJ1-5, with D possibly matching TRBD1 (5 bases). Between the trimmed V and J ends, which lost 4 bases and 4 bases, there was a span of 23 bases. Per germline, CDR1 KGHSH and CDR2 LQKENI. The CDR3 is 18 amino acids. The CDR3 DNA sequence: TGTGCCAGCTCACTCTCAAATGGGCCTCGCACAGGTAATCAGCCCCAGCATTTT. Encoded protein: CASSLSNGPRTGNQPQHF.

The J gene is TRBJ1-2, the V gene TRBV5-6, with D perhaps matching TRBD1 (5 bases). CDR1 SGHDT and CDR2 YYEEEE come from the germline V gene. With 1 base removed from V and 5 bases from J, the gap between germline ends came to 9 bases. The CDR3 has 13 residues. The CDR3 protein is CASSLQGGYGYTF. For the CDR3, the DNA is TGTGCCAGCAGCTTGCAGGGAGGGTATGGCTACACCTTC.

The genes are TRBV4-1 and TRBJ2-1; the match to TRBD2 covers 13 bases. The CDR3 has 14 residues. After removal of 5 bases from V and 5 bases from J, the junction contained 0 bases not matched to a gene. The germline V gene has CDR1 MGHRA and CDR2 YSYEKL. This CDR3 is CASSGTSGDNEQFF. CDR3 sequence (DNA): TGCGCCAGCAGCGGGACTAGCGGGGACAATGAGCAGTTCTTC.

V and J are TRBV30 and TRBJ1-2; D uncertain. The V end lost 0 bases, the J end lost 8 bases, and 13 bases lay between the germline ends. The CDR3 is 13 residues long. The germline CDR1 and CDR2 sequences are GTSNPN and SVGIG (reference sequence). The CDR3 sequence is CAWSVDLLSGYTF. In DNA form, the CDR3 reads TGTGCCTGGAGTGTAGACCTACTAAGCGGCTACACCTTC.

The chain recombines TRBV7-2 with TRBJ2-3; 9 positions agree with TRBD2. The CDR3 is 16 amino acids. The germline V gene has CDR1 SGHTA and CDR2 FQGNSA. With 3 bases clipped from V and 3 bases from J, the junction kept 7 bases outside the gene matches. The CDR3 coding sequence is TGTGCCAGCAGCTTTTCAGAGCGGGGGGATACAGATACGCAGTATTTT. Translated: CASSFSERGDTDTQYF.

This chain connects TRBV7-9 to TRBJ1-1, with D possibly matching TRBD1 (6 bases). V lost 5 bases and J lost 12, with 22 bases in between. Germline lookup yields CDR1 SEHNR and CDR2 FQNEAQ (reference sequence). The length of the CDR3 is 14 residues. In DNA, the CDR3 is TGTGCCAGCAGCGGTAGGGACATATCCCGTCCCACTTTCTTT. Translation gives CASSGRDISRPTFF.

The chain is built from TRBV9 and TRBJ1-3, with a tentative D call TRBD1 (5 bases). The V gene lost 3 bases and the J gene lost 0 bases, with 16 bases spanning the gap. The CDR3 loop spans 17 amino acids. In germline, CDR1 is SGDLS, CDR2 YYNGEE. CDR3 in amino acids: CASSGTRQHLSGNTIYF. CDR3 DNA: TGTGCCAGCAGCGGAACAAGACAGCACCTCTCTGGAAACACCATATATTTT.

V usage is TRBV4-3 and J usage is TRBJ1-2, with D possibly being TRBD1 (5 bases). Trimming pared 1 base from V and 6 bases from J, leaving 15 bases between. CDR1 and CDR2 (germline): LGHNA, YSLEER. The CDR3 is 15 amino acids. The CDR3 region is CASSQVILGVDGYTF. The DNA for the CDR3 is TGCGCCAGCAGCCAAGTAATATTAGGGGTCGATGGCTACACCTTC.

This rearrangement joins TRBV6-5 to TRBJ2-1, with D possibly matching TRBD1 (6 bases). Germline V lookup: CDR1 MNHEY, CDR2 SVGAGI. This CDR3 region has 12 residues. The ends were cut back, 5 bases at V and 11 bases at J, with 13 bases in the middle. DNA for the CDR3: TGTGCCAGCAGTCAACGGGGACATAAGCAGTTCTTC. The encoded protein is CASSQRGHKQFF.

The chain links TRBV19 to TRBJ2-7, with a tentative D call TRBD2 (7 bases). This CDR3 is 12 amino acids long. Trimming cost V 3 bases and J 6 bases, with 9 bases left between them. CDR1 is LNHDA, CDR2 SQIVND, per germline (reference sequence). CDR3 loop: CASSIGGREQYF. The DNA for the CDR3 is TGTGCCAGTAGTATCGGGGGGCGCGAGCAGTACTTC.

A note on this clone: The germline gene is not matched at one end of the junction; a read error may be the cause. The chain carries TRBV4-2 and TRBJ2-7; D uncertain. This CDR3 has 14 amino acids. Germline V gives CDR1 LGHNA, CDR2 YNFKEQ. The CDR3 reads CAGSQATETYEQYF. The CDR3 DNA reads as TGTGCCGGCAGCCAAGCAACAGAAACCTACGAGCAGTACTTC.

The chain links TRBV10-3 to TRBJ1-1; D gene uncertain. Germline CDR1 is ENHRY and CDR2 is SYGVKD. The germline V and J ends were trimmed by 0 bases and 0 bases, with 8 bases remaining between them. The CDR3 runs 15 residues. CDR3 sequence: CAISESGSLNTEAFF. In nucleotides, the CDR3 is TGTGCCATCAGTGAGTCCGGGTCTCTGAACACTGAAGCTTTCTTT.

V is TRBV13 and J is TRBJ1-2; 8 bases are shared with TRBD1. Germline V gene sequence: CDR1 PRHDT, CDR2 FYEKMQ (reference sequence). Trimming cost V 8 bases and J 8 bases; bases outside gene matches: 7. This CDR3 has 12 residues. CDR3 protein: CASGQGATGYTF. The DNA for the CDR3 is TGTGCCAGCGGTCAGGGGGCGACCGGCTACACCTTC.